This TCR beta chain was recorded in a study of long-term antiretroviral therapy in people with HIV. Study-wide results and caveats: ART-treated samples gained diversity yet remained below transplant donor controls. Before ART, certain clones expanded, and these dominated the repertoire at all time points. Older ART regimens may have been in use when blood was drawn between the mid-2000s and the late 2010s.

Concerning this clone itself: Its antigen is currently unknown.

The run of the v3.0 immunoSEQ assay was at survey level. Measured with immunoSEQ multiplex PCR; TCRdb has only the in-frame clones, and not every one. Altogether over 20,000 clones are present, approximately 86% being singletons, with the ten largest covering less than 4.5%. V lost 2 bases and J lost 3, with 12 bases in between. Germline values: CDR1 SGDLS, CDR2 YYNGEE. The CDR3 contains 15 residues. The input for sequencing was unsorted PBMCs, taken 1.9 years after starting antiretroviral therapy. This sequence originates from a woman aged 30 to 39 with HIV. The chain couples TRBV9 to TRBJ2-1, with D uncertain. CDR3 nucleotide sequence: TGTGCCAGCAGCGTTTATGCGGCCAACTACAATGAGCAGTTCTTC. Its translation is CASSVYAANYNEQFF.